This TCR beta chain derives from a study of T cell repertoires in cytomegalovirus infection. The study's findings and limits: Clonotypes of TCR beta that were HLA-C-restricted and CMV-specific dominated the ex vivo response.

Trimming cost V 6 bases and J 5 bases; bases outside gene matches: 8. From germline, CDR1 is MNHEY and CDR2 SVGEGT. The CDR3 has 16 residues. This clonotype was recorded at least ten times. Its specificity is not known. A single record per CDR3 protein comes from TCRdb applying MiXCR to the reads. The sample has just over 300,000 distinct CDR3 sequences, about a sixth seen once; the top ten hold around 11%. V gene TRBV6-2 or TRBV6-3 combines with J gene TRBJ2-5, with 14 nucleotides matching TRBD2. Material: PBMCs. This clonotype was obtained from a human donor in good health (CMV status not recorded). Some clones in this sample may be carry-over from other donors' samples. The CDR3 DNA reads TGTGCCAGCAGCCCCGGGACTAGCGGGGGTAGTGAGACCCAGTACTTC. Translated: CASSPGTSGGSETQYF.